This paragraph covers one TCR beta chain sequence. Its antigen remains unknown. V was trimmed by 1 base and J by 9 bases, leaving 17 bases between them. CDR3 length: 15 amino acids. Germline V CDR1 and CDR2: SGHNT, YYREEE (reference sequence). The sample originates from a study of cytomegalovirus exposure and HLA in healthy donors. These donors counted as nominally healthy when sampled, but unrecorded immune exposures were likely. Overall study results and limits: Later findings reportedly placed an Asian-associated ancestry cluster below the roughly 690-donor mean for N-insertions. In a later analysis, at a false discovery rate of 0.05, under 20,000 TCR beta sequences were associated with HLA alleles. Researchers reported in a later analysis that a missense DCLRE1C variant was tied to TCR beta V- and J-gene trimming.

PCR used 60 Vbeta primers and 13 Jbeta primers. The data were produced by immunoSEQ multiplex PCR, yet TCRdb's version contains in-frame clones alone and is incomplete. The table records about 93,000 clones, over 55% of them present only once. The sample was PBMCs. The chain has TRBV5-4 and TRBJ2-1; no firm D call. This TCR was sampled from a boy between 10 and 17 years old in good health and CMV-seropositive. Here the CDR3 reads CASSLLPFVAGEQFF. In DNA form, the CDR3 reads TGTGCCAGCAGCTTGCTTCCCTTCGTTGCAGGTGAGCAGTTCTTC. Combining the CDR3 with reference TRBV5-4 and TRBJ2-1 gives the whole variable domain ETGVTQSPTHLIKTRGQQVTLRCSSQSGHNTVSWYQQALGQGPQFIFQYYREEENGRGNFPPRFSGLQFPNYSSELNVNALELDDSALYLCASSLLPFVAGEQFFGPGTRLTVL.